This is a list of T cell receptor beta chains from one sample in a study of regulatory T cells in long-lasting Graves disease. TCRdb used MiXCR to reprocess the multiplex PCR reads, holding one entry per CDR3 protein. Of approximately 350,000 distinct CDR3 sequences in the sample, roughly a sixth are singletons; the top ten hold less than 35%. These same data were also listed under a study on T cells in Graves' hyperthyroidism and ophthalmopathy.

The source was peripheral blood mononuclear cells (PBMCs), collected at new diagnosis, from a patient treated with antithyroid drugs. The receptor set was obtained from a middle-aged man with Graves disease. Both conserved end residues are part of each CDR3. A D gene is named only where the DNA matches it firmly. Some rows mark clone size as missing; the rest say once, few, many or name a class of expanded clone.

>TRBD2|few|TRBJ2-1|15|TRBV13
TGTGCCAGCAGCAACGGGGGGGCCCCCTACAATGAGCAGTTCTTC
CASSNGGAPYNEQFF
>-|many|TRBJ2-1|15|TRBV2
TGTGCCAGCATCAACAGGGTCAAAGTCTACAATGAGCAGTTCTTC
CASINRVKVYNEQFF
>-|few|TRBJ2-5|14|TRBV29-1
TGCAGCGTTGAATGGTGGGGCCGGCAAGAGACCCAGTACTTC
CSVEWWGRQETQYF
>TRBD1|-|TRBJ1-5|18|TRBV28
TGTGCCAGCGGACTGCGACAGGGGGCTGAATATAGCAATCAGCCCCAGCATTTT
CASGLRQGAEYSNQPQHF
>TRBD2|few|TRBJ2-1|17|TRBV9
TGTGCCAGCAGCGCCACTGCGGGGGGGCAGTCCTACAATGAGCAGTTCTTC
CASSATAGGQSYNEQFF
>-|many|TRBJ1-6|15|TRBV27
TGTGCCAGCAGTTTATGGGTCGCGCGTGGTTCACCCCTCCACTTT
CASSLWVARGSPLHF
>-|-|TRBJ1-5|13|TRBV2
TGTGCCAGCAGCGGGACGGCCTTGGAGTCCCAGCATTTT
CASSGTALESQHF
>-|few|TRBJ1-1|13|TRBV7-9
TGTGCCAGCAGCTTAATGGGACAAGGTTACTTCTTCTTT
CASSLMGQGYFFF
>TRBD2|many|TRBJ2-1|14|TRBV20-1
TGCAGTGCTAGATCTAGCGGGGGGTCTAAAGAGCAGTTCTTC
CSARSSGGSKEQFF
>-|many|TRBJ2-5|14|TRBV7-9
TGTGCCAGCAGCTTCCAGGGGCTTGAAGAGACCCAGTACTTC
CASSFQGLEETQYF
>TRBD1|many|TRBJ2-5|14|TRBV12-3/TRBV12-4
TGTGCCAGCAGATGGACAGGGGCGTCGGAGACCCAGTACTTC
CASRWTGASETQYF
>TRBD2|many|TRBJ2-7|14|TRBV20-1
TGCAGTGCTCGTAGCGGGGGCCACACCTACGAGCAGTACTTC
CSARSGGHTYEQYF
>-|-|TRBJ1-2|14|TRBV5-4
TGTGCCAGCAGCCCGGATATGGTGATCTATGGCTACACCTTC
CASSPDMVIYGYTF
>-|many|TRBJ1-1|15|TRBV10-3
TGTGCCATCAGTGAGTCTGGAGTGCTGAACACTGAAGCTTTCTTT
CAISESGVLNTEAFF
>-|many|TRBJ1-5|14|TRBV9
TGTGCCAGCAGCGTAGAGGCAGGAGGCCAGCCCCAGCATTTT
CASSVEAGGQPQHF
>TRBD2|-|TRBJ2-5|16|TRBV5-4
TGTGCCAGCAGCTTGGGGGGAGGGAGCCACCAAGAGACCCAGTACTTC
CASSLGGGSHQETQYF
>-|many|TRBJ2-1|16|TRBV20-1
TGCAGTGCTAGAATTAGGGGGGCGAGCTCCTACAATGAGCAGTTCTTC
CSARIRGASSYNEQFF
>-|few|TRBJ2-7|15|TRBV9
TGTGCCAGCAGACGCAGGGGTGGAGAAGCCTACGAGCAGTACTTC
CASRRRGGEAYEQYF
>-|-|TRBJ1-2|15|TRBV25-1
TGTGCCAGCAGTGAGGGGACCGCAGCTAACTATGGCTACACCTTC
CASSEGTAANYGYTF
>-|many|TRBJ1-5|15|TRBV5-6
TGTGCCAGCAGCTCTATCAGGGGATCCGGTCAGCCCCAGCATTTT
CASSSIRGSGQPQHF